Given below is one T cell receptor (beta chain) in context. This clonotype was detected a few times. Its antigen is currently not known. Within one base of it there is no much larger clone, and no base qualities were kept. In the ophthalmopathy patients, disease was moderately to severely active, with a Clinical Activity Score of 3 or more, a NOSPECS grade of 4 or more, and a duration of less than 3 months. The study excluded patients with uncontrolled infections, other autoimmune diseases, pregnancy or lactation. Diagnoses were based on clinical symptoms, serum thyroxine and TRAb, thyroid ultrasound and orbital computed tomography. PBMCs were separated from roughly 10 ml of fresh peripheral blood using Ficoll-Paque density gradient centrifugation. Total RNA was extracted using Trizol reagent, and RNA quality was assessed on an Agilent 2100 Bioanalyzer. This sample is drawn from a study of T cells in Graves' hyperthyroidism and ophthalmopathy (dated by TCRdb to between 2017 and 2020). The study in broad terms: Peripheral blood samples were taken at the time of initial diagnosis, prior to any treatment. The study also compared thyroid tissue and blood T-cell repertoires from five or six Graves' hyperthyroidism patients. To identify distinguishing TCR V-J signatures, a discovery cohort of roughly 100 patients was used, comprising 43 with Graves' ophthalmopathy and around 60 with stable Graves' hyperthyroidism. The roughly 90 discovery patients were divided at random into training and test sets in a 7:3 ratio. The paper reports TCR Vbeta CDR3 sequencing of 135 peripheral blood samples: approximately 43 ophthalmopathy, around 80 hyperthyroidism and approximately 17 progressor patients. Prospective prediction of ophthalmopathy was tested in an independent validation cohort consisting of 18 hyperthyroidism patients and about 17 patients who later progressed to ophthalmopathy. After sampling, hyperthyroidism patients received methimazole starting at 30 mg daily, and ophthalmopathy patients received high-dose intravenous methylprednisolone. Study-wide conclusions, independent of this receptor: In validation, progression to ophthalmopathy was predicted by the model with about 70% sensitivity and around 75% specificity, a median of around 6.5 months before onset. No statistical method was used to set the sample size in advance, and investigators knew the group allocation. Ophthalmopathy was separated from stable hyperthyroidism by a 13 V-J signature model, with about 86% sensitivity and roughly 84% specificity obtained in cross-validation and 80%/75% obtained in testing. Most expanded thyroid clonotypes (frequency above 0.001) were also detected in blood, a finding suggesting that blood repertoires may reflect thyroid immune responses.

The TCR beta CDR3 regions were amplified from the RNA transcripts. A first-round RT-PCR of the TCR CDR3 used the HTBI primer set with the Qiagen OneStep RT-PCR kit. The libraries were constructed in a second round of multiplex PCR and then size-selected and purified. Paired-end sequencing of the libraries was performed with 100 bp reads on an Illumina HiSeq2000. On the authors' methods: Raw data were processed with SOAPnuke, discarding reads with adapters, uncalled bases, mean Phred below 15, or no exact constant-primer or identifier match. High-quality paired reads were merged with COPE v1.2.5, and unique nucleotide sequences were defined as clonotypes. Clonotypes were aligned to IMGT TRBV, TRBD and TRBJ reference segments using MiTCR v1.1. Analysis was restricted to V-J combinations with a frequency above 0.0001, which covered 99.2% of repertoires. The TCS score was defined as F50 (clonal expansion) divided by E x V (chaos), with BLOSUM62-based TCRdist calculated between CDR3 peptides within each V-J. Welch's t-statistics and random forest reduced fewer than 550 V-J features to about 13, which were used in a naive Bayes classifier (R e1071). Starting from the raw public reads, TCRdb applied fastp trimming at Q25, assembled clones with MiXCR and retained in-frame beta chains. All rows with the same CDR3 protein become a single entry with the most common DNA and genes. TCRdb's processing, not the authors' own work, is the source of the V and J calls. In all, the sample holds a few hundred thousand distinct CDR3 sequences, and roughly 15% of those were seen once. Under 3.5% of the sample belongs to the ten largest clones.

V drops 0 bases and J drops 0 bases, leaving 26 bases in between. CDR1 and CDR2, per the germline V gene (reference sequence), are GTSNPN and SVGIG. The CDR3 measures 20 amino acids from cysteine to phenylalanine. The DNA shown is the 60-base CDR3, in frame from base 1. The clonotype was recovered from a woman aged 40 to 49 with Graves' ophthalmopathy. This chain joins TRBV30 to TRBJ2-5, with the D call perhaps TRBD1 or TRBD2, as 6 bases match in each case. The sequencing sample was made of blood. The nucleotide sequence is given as TGTGCCTGGAGTGTGTTGTACGGGGGCAGTTTTCGGCGGGACCAAGAGACCCAGTACTTC. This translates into CAWSVLYGGSFRRDQETQYF.